The 25 T cell receptor beta chains presented below share a single source sample, sequenced in a study of T cell responses to AZD1222 COVID-19 vaccine. TCRdb's copy holds only in-frame clones and misses some; the assay was immunoSEQ multiplex PCR. The sample has around 140,000 clones, 85% to 95% seen once; the top ten hold around 3.3%. The specimen was peripheral blood, collected 28 days after the second AZD1222 dose. The source is an adult who received the AZD1222 COVID-19 vaccine.

The chain recombines TRBV6-1 with TRBJ1-5, with D possibly being TRBD1 (6 bases). Germline-derived CDR1 and CDR2 are MNHNS and SASEGT. There are 15 residues in the CDR3. Trimming took 2 bases from V and 2 from J, leaving 10 bases between them. This CDR3 reads CASSEYRDGNQPQHF. DNA of the CDR3: TGTGCCAGCAGTGAATACAGGGATGGCAATCAGCCCCAGCATTTT.

The chain carries TRBV5-8 and TRBJ1-5; D is unclear. Germline CDR1 SGHTS, CDR2 YDEGEE. V lost 0 bases, J lost 2 bases, and 6 bases lay in between. CDR3 size: 14 residues. CDR3 nucleotide sequence: TGTGCCAGCAGCTTGGCCGGGGGCAATCAGCCCCAGCATTTT. This sequence encodes CASSLAGGNQPQHF.

The rearrangement links TRBV6-5 to TRBJ2-7; 11 nucleotides line up with TRBD2. CDR1 is MNHEY, CDR2 SVGAGI, per germline. The CDR3 covers 13 residues. V gave up 7 bases and J gave up 4 bases; unmatched junction bases: 3. CDR3 residues: CASTTSGSYEQYF. The CDR3, as DNA: TGTGCCAGCACAACTAGCGGGAGTTACGAGCAGTACTTC.

CDR3 protein: CASSLAPGAYEQYF. The DNA of the CDR3 is TGTGCCAGCAGCTTAGCCCCTGGGGCCTACGAGCAGTACTTC. This chain joins TRBV7-6 and TRBJ2-7; D is undetermined. Germline assignment: CDR1 SGHVS and CDR2 FNYEAQ. CDR3 length equals 14 residues. V was pared by 0 bases and J by 2 bases, with 8 bases between.

The chain carries TRBV24-1 and TRBJ2-1, with TRBD1 identical over 8 bases. The junction had 17 bases not matched to a gene; V was cut back by 5 bases and J by 6 bases. The germline V gene has CDR1 KGHDR and CDR2 SFDVKD. This CDR3 is 18 amino acids long. CDR3 in DNA: TGTGCCACCAGTGTCGCCCCAGGGGGCGGGTGGGGGCTCAATGAGCAGTTCTTC. Protein sequence: CATSVAPGGGWGLNEQFF.

The gene calls are TRBV29-1 and TRBJ2-1, with TRBD2 matching 11 bases. CDR3 size: 15 residues. V trimming: 7 bases; J trimming: 2 bases; junction bases outside the gene matches: 7. Per the germline V gene, CDR1 is SQVTM and CDR2 is ANQGSEA. CDR3 in amino acids: CSGLTSGGPYNEQFF. CDR3 nucleotides: TGCAGCGGACTAACTAGCGGGGGACCCTACAATGAGCAGTTCTTC.

This clone was observed once. V usage is TRBV12-2 and J usage is TRBJ2-5; no check of the table's D call, TRBD1, against the DNA was made. TRBV12-2 corresponds to a pseudogene. The CDR3 totals 18 residues. CDR3 residues: CASRLLGIYLQGRETQYF. DNA of the CDR3: TGTGCAAGTCGCCTATTAGGGATCTATTTACAGGGTCGAGAGACCCAGTACTTC.

DNA of the CDR3: TGTGCCAGCGGCCGGGATTACCGAGAGACCCAGTACTTC. Its translation is CASGRDYRETQYF. The rearrangement joins TRBV12-3 or TRBV12-4 to TRBJ2-5, with D possibly matching TRBD2 (5 bases). V lost 8 bases to trimming and J lost 4 bases, with 14 bases between them. The CDR3 is 13 residues long.

The chain uses TRBV19 and TRBJ1-2; 10 bases align to TRBD1. CDR3 length equals 14 residues. The junction had 7 bases not matched to a gene; V was cut back by 5 bases and J by 7 bases. The germline V gene encodes CDR1 LNHDA and CDR2 SQIVND (reference sequence). Written as DNA, the CDR3 is TGTGCCAGTAGTCCCTGGACAGGGGGTGGTGGCTACACCTTC. It is translated as CASSPWTGGGGYTF.

The chain uses TRBV27 and TRBJ1-1; D unclear. V was trimmed by 5 bases and J by 7 bases, leaving 17 bases between them. This CDR3 spans 14 amino acids. Germline V gives CDR1 MNHEY, CDR2 SMNVEV (reference sequence). The CDR3 DNA is TGTGCCAGCAGTGCAGGCTCGGCTGGAGGTGAAGCTTTCTTT. Its translation: CASSAGSAGGEAFF.

The chain recombines TRBV5-1 with TRBJ2-7, with a tentative D call TRBD1 (6 bases). In germline, CDR1 is SGHRS, CDR2 YFSETQ. V gave up 5 bases and J gave up 0 bases, with 12 bases separating them. This CDR3 contains 14 residues. CDR3 sequence reads: CASSQDRSSYEQYF. The CDR3 DNA sequence: TGCGCCAGCAGTCAAGACAGGAGCTCCTACGAGCAGTACTTC.

The V gene is TRBV28, the J gene TRBJ1-1, with D maybe TRBD1 (6 bases). This CDR3 is built from 14 residues. V lost 6 bases and J lost 2, with 13 bases in between. Germline values: CDR1 MDHEN, CDR2 SYDVKM. Here the CDR3 reads CASRDRYYNTEAFF. DNA for the CDR3: TGTGCCAGCAGGGACAGATATTATAACACTGAAGCTTTCTTT.

This clone is a singleton in its sample. The rearrangement links TRBV19 to TRBJ2-7; a weak D match, TRBD1 (6 bases). V lost 1 base and J lost 5, with 12 bases in between. This CDR3 contains 14 residues. From germline, CDR1 is LNHDA and CDR2 SQIVND (reference sequence). CDR3 nucleotide sequence: TGTGCCAGTAGTATAGGGACAGCGAACGACGAGCAGTACTTC. Translation gives CASSIGTANDEQYF.

This sequence joins TRBV9 and TRBJ2-3; 7 nucleotides line up with TRBD2. CDR3 size: 18 residues. From germline, CDR1 is SGDLS and CDR2 YYNGEE. V dropped 2 bases and J dropped 0; count of bases not matched to a gene: 12. CDR3 region: CASSVDGGSVSSTDTQYF. CDR3 bases: TGTGCCAGCAGCGTTGATGGCGGGAGTGTTTCTAGCACAGATACGCAGTATTTT.

The V call is TRBV10-3, the J call TRBJ1-1, with D possibly being TRBD1 (5 bases). Trimming stripped 11 bases from V and 4 bases from J, with 17 bases between. From germline, CDR1 is ENHRY and CDR2 SYGVKD. This CDR3 spans 13 amino acids. The CDR3 loop reads CASNQGGGTEAFF. The DNA of the CDR3 is TGTGCCTCTAATCAGGGAGGAGGCACTGAAGCTTTCTTT.

The rearrangement uses TRBV3-1 (or the pseudogene TRBV3-2) and TRBJ2-1, with unresolved D. Trimming left V 0 bases short and J 10 bases short, with 13 bases between. The germline CDR1 and CDR2 sequences are LGHDT and YNNKEL (reference sequence). The CDR3 loop spans 14 amino acids. This CDR3 is CASSQDVTLREQFF. The DNA of the CDR3 is TGTGCCAGCAGCCAAGACGTGACTTTAAGAGAGCAGTTCTTC.

This rearrangement joins TRBV7-6 to TRBJ1-2, with 11 positions matching TRBD1. Trimming cost V 2 bases and J 7 bases; bases outside gene matches: 9. The CDR3 has 16 residues. Germline V lookup: CDR1 SGHVS, CDR2 FNYEAQ. The CDR3 DNA reads as TGTGCCAGCAGCTTACGGGACAGGGGGTTTTCGGGTGGCTACACCTTC. The encoded protein is CASSLRDRGFSGGYTF.

The chain links TRBV30 to TRBJ2-7; 9 nucleotides agree with TRBD1. This CDR3 contains 14 residues. The germline V gene has CDR1 GTSNPN and CDR2 SVGIG (reference sequence). V lost 2 bases and J lost 8; bases outside the gene matches: 10. CDR3 DNA sequence: TGTGCCTGGAGTAGGGACAGGGTGGTGGAAAAGCAGTACTTC. As protein: CAWSRDRVVEKQYF.

The chain employs TRBV5-1 and TRBJ2-1, with 7 bases matching TRBD2. V lost 0 bases to trimming and J lost 0 bases; unmatched junction nucleotides: 6. There are 17 residues in the CDR3. Germline V gene lookup returns CDR1 SGHRS and CDR2 YFSETQ. CDR3 in DNA: TGCGCCAGCAGCTTGGTGGCGGGAGTCCGCTCCTACAATGAGCAGTTCTTC. Residues: CASSLVAGVRSYNEQFF.

This clone was detected only once. V gene TRBV4-1 combines with J gene TRBJ2-1, with D tentatively TRBD2 (6 bases). Per germline, CDR1 MGHRA and CDR2 YSYEKL. V was trimmed by 3 bases and J by 6 bases, leaving 21 bases between them. This CDR3 comprises 17 residues. CDR3: CASSHPFLGRMVNEQFF. The CDR3 DNA is TGCGCCAGCAGCCATCCCTTCCTTGGGAGGATGGTCAATGAGCAGTTCTTC.

The rearrangement joins TRBV29-1 to TRBJ2-7, with a weak D call TRBD1 (6 bases). This CDR3 has 13 residues. Germline assignment: CDR1 SQVTM and CDR2 ANQGSEA. Deletions cut 6 bases from V and 5 bases from J, with 17 bases between. The CDR3 DNA reads TGCAGCGTGCCGACAGGAGGCAGCGACGAGCAGTACTTC. Its translation is CSVPTGGSDEQYF.

The chain links TRBV5-1 to TRBJ1-1, with D maybe TRBD1 (5 bases). Germline CDR1 reads SGHRS; CDR2 reads YFSETQ. Deletions cut 3 bases from V and 0 bases from J, with 12 bases between. The CDR3 consists of 15 residues. The CDR3 reads CASSSTVGMNTEAFF. CDR3 DNA: TGCGCCAGCAGCTCGACAGTCGGGATGAACACTGAAGCTTTCTTT.

In its sample, this clone was seen once. CDR3 DNA: TGCGCCAGCAGCTTGGTGGGGGCGCAAACTGAAGCTTTCTTT. This gives the protein CASSLVGAQTEAFF. This chain joins TRBV5-1 and TRBJ1-1; TRBD1 might be the D (6 bases). Germline CDR1 reads SGHRS; CDR2 reads YFSETQ. V shed 0 bases and J shed 5 bases, with 11 bases lying between them. The CDR3 is 14 residues long.

The genes are TRBV11-2 and TRBJ2-5, with 8 nucleotides matching TRBD2. The CDR3 has 16 amino acids. V shed 4 bases, J shed 4 bases, and the junction held 11 bases outside the gene matches. Germline V CDR1 and CDR2: SGHAT, FQNNGV. In DNA, the CDR3 is TGTGCCAGCAGCTGGGGGCCCAGCGGGAGAGGAGAGACCCAGTACTTC. Protein sequence: CASSWGPSGRGETQYF.

This rearrangement joins TRBV3-1 (or the pseudogene TRBV3-2) to TRBJ1-6; D perhaps matches TRBD1 (6 bases). Germline V lookup: CDR1 LGHDT, CDR2 YNNKEL (reference sequence). Trimming cost V 5 bases and J 6 bases, with 8 bases left between them. The CDR3 has 13 amino acids. CDR3 bases: TGTGCCAGCAGCGAGGACAGTAATTCACCCCTCCACTTT. This gives the protein CASSEDSNSPLHF.